One sample yielded the 13 T cell receptor beta chains listed below, sequenced in a study of blood T cell repertoires in COVID-19. Measured with immunoSEQ multiplex PCR; TCRdb has only the in-frame clones, and not every one. The repertoire holds about 120,000 clones, with almost 90% as singletons. The sequenced sample consisted of peripheral blood. These receptors came from a woman aged 55-69 years with COVID-19, enrolled during active disease.

This clone showed up just once. V gene TRBV10-3 combines with J gene TRBJ2-1; 10 bases match TRBD2. The CDR3 consists of 19 residues. Trimming cost V 6 bases and J 0 bases; bases outside gene matches: 14. The germline V gene has CDR1 ENHRY and CDR2 SYGVKD. This CDR3 is CAISPGVAGGLSSYNEQFF. The CDR3 nucleotides are TGTGCCATCAGCCCCGGAGTAGCGGGGGGCCTAAGCTCCTACAATGAGCAGTTCTTC.

This chain links TRBV12-5 with TRBJ2-7, with a weak D call TRBD2 (6 bases). CDR1 LGHNT and CDR2 FRNRAP come from the germline V gene. CDR3 length: 16 amino acids. V was cut by 3 bases and J by 4 bases, with 19 bases left in between. In nucleotides, the CDR3 is TGTGCTAGTGGTTTACGTCCCAGCGGGTCTGTTTACGAGCAGTACTTC. It encodes CASGLRPSGSVYEQYF.

The V call is TRBV4-1, the J call TRBJ1-1; D not resolved. The CDR3 has 13 residues. V was clipped by 0 bases and J by 9 bases, with 11 bases between them. Germline assignment: CDR1 MGHRA and CDR2 YSYEKL. The CDR3 reads CASSQDFRRQAFF. The CDR3 nucleotides are TGCGCCAGCAGCCAAGATTTCAGGCGCCAAGCTTTCTTT.

The genes are TRBV3-1 (or the pseudogene TRBV3-2) and TRBJ2-7, with 12 positions matching TRBD2. Germline CDR1 and CDR2: LGHDT and YNNKEL (reference sequence). The CDR3 runs 15 residues. V gave up 5 bases and J gave up 4 bases; unmatched junction bases: 6. CDR3 protein: CASSSTSGGTYEQYF. CDR3 bases: TGTGCCAGCAGCTCAACTAGCGGGGGGACTTACGAGCAGTACTTC.

The V call is TRBV11-2, the J call TRBJ2-3; perhaps TRBD1 as D (5 bases). The germline V gene encodes CDR1 SGHAT and CDR2 FQNNGV. The CDR3 runs 19 residues. Trimming cost V 3 bases and J 2 bases, with 24 bases left between them. CDR3 residues: CASSFYGPRAPSLTDTQYF. The CDR3 DNA is TGTGCCAGCAGCTTCTATGGCCCCAGGGCCCCTTCGCTCACAGATACGCAGTATTTT.

The chain employs TRBV19 and TRBJ2-3, with 8 positions matching TRBD1. V trimming: 5 bases; J trimming: 2 bases; junction bases outside the gene matches: 9. CDR1 is LNHDA and CDR2 is SQIVND in the germline V gene (reference sequence). The CDR3 covers 16 residues. CDR3 region: CASSLRQGTNTDTQYF. For the CDR3, the DNA is TGTGCCAGTAGTCTTCGACAGGGGACAAACACAGATACGCAGTATTTT.

The rearrangement links TRBV3-1 (or the pseudogene TRBV3-2) to TRBJ2-5; the match to TRBD2 covers 8 bases. V was pared by 4 bases and J by 4 bases, with 8 bases of the junction left unmatched. This CDR3 contains 15 residues. Looked up from germline, CDR1 is LGHDT and CDR2 is YNNKEL (reference sequence). In DNA form, the CDR3 reads TGTGCCAGCAGCCTGCAACTAGCGGCTAGAGAGACCCAGTACTTC. Translation: CASSLQLAARETQYF.

The chain links TRBV27 to TRBJ1-2; D perhaps matches TRBD1 (6 bases). Deletions cut 3 bases from V and 5 bases from J, with 13 bases between. The CDR3 runs to 14 residues. The germline CDR1 and CDR2 sequences are MNHEY and SMNVEV (reference sequence). The CDR3 nucleotides are TGTGCCAGCAGTTTGGGCAGGGGTGGATATGGCTACACCTTC. It codes for CASSLGRGGYGYTF.

The chain carries TRBV7-2 and TRBJ1-5; 10 nucleotides agree with TRBD1. V was clipped by 5 bases and J by 6 bases; unmatched bases: 4. CDR1 and CDR2 (germline): SGHTA, FQGNSA. This CDR3 spans 14 amino acids. Here the CDR3 DNA reads TGTGCCAGCAGCCCCGGGACAGGGGTTCAGCCCCAGCATTTT. It specifies CASSPGTGVQPQHF.

The chain is built from TRBV7-9 and TRBJ2-7, with D hard to call. The CDR3 length is 14 residues. Germline V gene lookup returns CDR1 SEHNR and CDR2 FQNEAQ (reference sequence). Deletions cut 5 bases from V and 0 bases from J, with 11 bases between. CDR3 amino acids: CASSPLFGSYEQYF. The CDR3 region has the DNA TGTGCCAGCAGCCCCCTCTTCGGCTCCTACGAGCAGTACTTC.

This clone was seen only a few times. The CDR3 nucleotides are TGTGCCAGCAGCTTAGTGGGTCGGACAGGGGGCACAGATACGCAGTATTTT. Amino acid sequence: CASSLVGRTGGTDTQYF. The gene calls are TRBV7-8 and TRBJ2-3, with 9 nucleotides matching TRBD1. CDR3 length equals 17 residues. Trimming at V came to 1 base and at J to 1 base, leaving 6 bases not matched to a gene. Per the germline V gene, CDR1 is SGHVS and CDR2 is FQNEAQ.

The CDR3: CASSSNQETQYF. The CDR3 bases are TGTGCCAGCAGCTCTAATCAAGAGACCCAGTACTTC. The rearrangement links TRBV7-2 to TRBJ2-5, with D unresolved. V was clipped by 4 bases and J by 2 bases, with 5 bases between them. Germline V gene lookup returns CDR1 SGHTA and CDR2 FQGNSA. The length of the CDR3 is 12 residues. Full variable domain (remainder filled in from reference TRBV7-2 and TRBJ2-5): GAGVSQSPSNKVTEKGKDVELRCDPISGHTALYWYRQSLGQGLEFLIYFQGNSAPDKSGLPSDRFSAERTGGSVSTLTIQRTQQEDSAVYLCASSSNQETQYFGPGTRLLVL.

The CDR3 DNA reads TGTGCCAGCAGCACGGCTACGGGTTCACCCCTCCACTTT. This gives the protein CASSTATGSPLHF. The chain links TRBV5-5 to TRBJ1-6, with D hard to call. The CDR3 is made up of 13 amino acids. Trimming took 4 bases from V and 9 from J, leaving 11 bases between them. CDR1 is SGHKS and CDR2 is YYEKEE in the germline V gene (reference sequence).